This T cell receptor beta chain was captured by sequencing in a study of long-term antiretroviral therapy in people with HIV. This clone was observed a few times. Investigators performed immunoSEQ version v3.0 at survey level. Produced via immunoSEQ multiplex PCR; TCRdb's table is partial and in-frame only. The sample has 20,000 to 25,000 clones; about four fifths are singletons. The CDR3 runs to 14 residues. The germline V and J ends were trimmed by 8 bases and 0 bases, with 11 bases remaining between them. The V gene's germline CDR1 is WNHNN and CDR2 SYGVQD (reference sequence). The rearrangement uses TRBV10-1 and TRBJ2-1; D possibly corresponds to TRBD2 (6 bases). This receptor was obtained from a man in his fifties with HIV. The starting material was unsorted PBMCs, obtained 0.3 years after starting antiretroviral therapy. CDR3 nucleotide sequence: TGCGCCAGCGCCGACGGGAGCTCCTACAATGAGCAGTTCTTC. Its translation: CASADGSSYNEQFF.